These 3 T cell receptor beta chains came from one sample sequenced in a study of cytomegalovirus exposure and HLA in healthy donors. The PCR used 60 Vbeta and 13 Jbeta primers. Assay used: immunoSEQ multiplex PCR; TCRdb lists only in-frame clones, some missing. In the table there are 150,000 to 200,000 clones, roughly 80% of which are singletons. The sample taken for sequencing was PBMCs. These receptors were collected from a man aged 25 to 40 in good health and CMV-seropositive.

This chain joins TRBV2 and TRBJ1-5; D is unclear. V lost 5 bases to trimming and J lost 2 bases, with 13 bases between them. The germline CDR1 and CDR2 sequences are SNHLY and FYNNEI. The CDR3 contains 15 residues. CDR3 bases: TGTGCCAGCAGTTTCACGGTGAGGGGCAATCAGCCCCAGCATTTT. Amino acid sequence: CASSFTVRGNQPQHF. The complete variable domain, with remaining parts taken from reference TRBV2 and TRBJ1-5, reads EPEVTQTPSHQVTQMGQEVILRCVPISNHLYFYWYRQILGQKVEFLVSFYNNEISEKSEIFDDQFSVERPDGSNFTLKIRSTKLEDSAMYFCASSFTVRGNQPQHFGDGTRLSIL.

The J gene is TRBJ2-7, the V gene TRBV6-1, with D possibly matching TRBD1 (5 bases). Germline loops: CDR1 MNHNS, CDR2 SASEGT. Trimming removed 6 bases at V and 2 bases at J, with 14 bases between. CDR3 length: 14 residues. This CDR3 is CASSLTDSPYEQYF. The CDR3 DNA reads TGTGCCAGCAGCCTCACTGACAGCCCCTACGAGCAGTACTTC.

The chain employs TRBV2 and TRBJ2-7; 9 bases match TRBD1. Germline CDR1 and CDR2: SNHLY and FYNNEI. The CDR3 totals 17 residues. V dropped 6 bases and J dropped 2; count of bases not matched to a gene: 14. This chain's CDR3 is CASSLLEDRGVPYEQYF. In DNA form, the CDR3 reads TGTGCCAGCAGCCTTCTTGAGGACAGGGGAGTTCCCTACGAGCAGTACTTC.